This TCR beta chain was retrieved from a study of T cell responses to AZD1222 COVID-19 vaccine. Overall study findings and caveats: Clonal diversity was possibly underestimated, and white British individuals and females predominated among donors. The study sampled repertoires only after the peak T cell response. With dominance at 160-218 and 743-854, vaccine-associated CD4 TCRs spanned spike.

Turning to this clone: Its specificity is not known.

The CDR3 loop spans 16 amino acids. The V end lost 6 bases, the J end lost 0 bases, and 16 bases lay between the germline ends. Germline V gene data show CDR1 as MRHNA and CDR2 as SNTAGT. The repertoire was sequenced with immunoSEQ multiplex PCR; TCRdb's copy has only in-frame clones and lacks some. This table has over 150,000 clones, 90% to 95% appearing once. Sequencing was performed on peripheral blood, taken 28 days after the second AZD1222 dose. The gene calls are TRBV6-4 and TRBJ2-3, with a possible D match to TRBD1 (7 bases). The TCR comes from an adult who received the AZD1222 COVID-19 vaccine. CDR3 bases: TGTGCCAGCAGCCCTCAGGGGGGCGGGAGCACAGATACGCAGTATTTT. Protein: CASSPQGGGSTDTQYF.